This T cell receptor (beta chain) was recorded in a study of a mutant IDH1 vaccine in newly diagnosed glioma. In the study overall: Vaccinations, eight in total, occurred in weeks 1, 3, 5, 7, 11, 15, 19, 23. Study findings and constraints: Immune responses arising from the vaccine appeared in about 92% of patients.

Sample time point: week 23, last vaccination. The vaccine gave 300 ug of a 20-mer mutant IDH1 peptide subcutaneously per dose. In regard to this clone: Antigen unknown.

TCRdb keeps only in-frame clones here, not all; method: immunoSEQ multiplex PCR. The sample holds roughly 60,000 clones, under 90% seen once. CDR1 is SGHDT, CDR2 YYEEEE, per germline. V was trimmed by 0 bases and J by 3 bases, leaving 11 bases between them. CDR3 length equals 15 residues. The sample consisted of PBMCs, taken from a glioma patient whose treatment included an IDH1 peptide vaccine. This TCR came from a man aged 40-55 years with glioma. This chain uses TRBV5-6 with TRBJ2-3; perhaps TRBD1 as D (5 bases). The CDR3 nucleotides read TGTGCCAGCAGCTTGGGGCCCTCAGGGACAGATACGCAGTATTTT. The encoded protein is CASSLGPSGTDTQYF.